This TCR beta chain derives from a study of blood T cell repertoires in COVID-19. Libraries were prepared by immunoSEQ multiplex PCR; TCRdb keeps only in-frame clonotypes and omits some of them. Here the sample spans some 160,000 clones, 85% being singletons. This clone was picked up one time. Two negative PCRs, clearance, or symptom resolution had been documented for recovered Cohort 3 donors. Material: PBMCs or T cells enriched from blood (not recorded which). This TCR was recovered from a woman in her 40s who had recovered from COVID-19.

The CDR3 region has the DNA TGTGCCAGCAGCCCAAGGGGACGGGGACAGGAAAAACTGTTTTTT. Translation gives CASSPRGRGQEKLFF. The chain links TRBV7-9 to TRBJ1-4; TRBD1 aligns across 7 bases. CDR1 SEHNR and CDR2 FQNEAQ come from the germline V gene (reference sequence). There are 15 residues in the CDR3. The V and J ends lost 5 bases and 8 bases, in that order; junction bases with no gene match: 11.